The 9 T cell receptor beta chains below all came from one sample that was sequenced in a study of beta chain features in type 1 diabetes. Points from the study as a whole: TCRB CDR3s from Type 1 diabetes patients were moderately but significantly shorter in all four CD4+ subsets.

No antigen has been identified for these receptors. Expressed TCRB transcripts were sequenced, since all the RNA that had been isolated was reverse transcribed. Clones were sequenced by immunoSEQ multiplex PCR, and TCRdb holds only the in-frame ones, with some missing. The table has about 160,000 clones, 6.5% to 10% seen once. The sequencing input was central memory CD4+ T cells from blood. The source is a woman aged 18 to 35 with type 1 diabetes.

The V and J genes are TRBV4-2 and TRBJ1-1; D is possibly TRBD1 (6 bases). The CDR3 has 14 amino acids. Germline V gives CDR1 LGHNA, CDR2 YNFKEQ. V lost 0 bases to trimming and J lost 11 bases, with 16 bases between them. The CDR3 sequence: CASSQESKGGEAFF. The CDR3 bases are TGTGCCAGCAGCCAAGAGTCCAAGGGGGGGGAGGCTTTCTTT.

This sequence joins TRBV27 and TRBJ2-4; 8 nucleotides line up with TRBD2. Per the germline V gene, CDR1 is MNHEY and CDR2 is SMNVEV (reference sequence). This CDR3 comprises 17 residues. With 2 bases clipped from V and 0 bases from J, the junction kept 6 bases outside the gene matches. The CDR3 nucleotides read TGTGCCAGCAGTTTAAGGCGGGAGGTCCTAGCCAAAAACATTCAGTACTTC. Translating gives CASSLRREVLAKNIQYF.

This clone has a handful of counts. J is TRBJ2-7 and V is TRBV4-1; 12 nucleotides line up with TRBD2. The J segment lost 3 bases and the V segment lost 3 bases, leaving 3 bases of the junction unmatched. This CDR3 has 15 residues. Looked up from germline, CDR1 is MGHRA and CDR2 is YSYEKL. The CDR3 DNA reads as TGCGCCAGCAGCCAGACTAGCGGGAGTATCTACGAGCAGTACTTC. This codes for CASSQTSGSIYEQYF.

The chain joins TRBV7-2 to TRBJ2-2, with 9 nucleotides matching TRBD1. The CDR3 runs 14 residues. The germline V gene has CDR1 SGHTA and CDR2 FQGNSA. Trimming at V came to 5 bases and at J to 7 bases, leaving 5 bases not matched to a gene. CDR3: CASSPGQGSGELFF. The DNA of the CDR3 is TGTGCCAGCAGCCCAGGACAGGGGAGCGGGGAGCTGTTTTTT. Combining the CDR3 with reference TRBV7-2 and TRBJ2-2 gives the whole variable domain GAGVSQSPSNKVTEKGKDVELRCDPISGHTALYWYRQSLGQGLEFLIYFQGNSAPDKSGLPSDRFSAERTGGSVSTLTIQRTQQEDSAVYLCASSPGQGSGELFFGEGSRLTVL.

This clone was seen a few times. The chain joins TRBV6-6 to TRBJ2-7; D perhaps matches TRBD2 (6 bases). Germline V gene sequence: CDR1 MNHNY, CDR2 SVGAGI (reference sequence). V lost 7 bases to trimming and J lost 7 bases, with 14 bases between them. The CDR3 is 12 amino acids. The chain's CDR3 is CASTRDSGEQYF. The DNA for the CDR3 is TGTGCCAGCACCCGGGACTCCGGGGAGCAGTACTTC.

In DNA, the CDR3 is TGCGCCAGCAGCCAAGTGCCTGGCGGGAGCTACGAGCAGTACTTC. This sequence encodes CASSQVPGGSYEQYF. The chain uses TRBV4-1 and TRBJ2-7; 7 bases line up with TRBD2. Germline CDR1 reads MGHRA; CDR2 reads YSYEKL. The V segment lost 1 base and the J segment 3 bases; nucleotides outside the gene matches: 6. CDR3 length equals 15 residues.

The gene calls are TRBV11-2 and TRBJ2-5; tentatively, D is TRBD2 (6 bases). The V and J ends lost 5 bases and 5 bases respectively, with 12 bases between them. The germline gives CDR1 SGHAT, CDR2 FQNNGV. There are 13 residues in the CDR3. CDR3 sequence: CASSRGLGETQYF. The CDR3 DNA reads TGTGCCAGCAGCCGGGGACTTGGGGAGACCCAGTACTTC.

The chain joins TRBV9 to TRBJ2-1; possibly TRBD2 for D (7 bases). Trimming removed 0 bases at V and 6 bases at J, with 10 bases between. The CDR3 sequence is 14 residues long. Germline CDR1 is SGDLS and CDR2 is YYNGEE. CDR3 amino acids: CASSVEAGANEQFF. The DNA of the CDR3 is TGTGCCAGCAGCGTAGAGGCGGGGGCCAATGAGCAGTTCTTC. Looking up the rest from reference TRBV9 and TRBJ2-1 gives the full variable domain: DSGVTQTPKHLITATGQRVTLRCSPRSGDLSVYWYQQSLDQGLQFLIQYYNGEERAKGNILERFSAQQFPDLHSELNLSSLELGDSALYFCASSVEAGANEQFFGPGTRLTVL.

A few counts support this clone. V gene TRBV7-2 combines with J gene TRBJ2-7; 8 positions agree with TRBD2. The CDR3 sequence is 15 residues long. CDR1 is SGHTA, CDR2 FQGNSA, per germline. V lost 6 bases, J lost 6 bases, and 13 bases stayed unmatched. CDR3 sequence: CASRMSGSLTLEQYF. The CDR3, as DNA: TGTGCCAGCAGGATGAGCGGGAGTTTAACCCTCGAGCAGTACTTC.